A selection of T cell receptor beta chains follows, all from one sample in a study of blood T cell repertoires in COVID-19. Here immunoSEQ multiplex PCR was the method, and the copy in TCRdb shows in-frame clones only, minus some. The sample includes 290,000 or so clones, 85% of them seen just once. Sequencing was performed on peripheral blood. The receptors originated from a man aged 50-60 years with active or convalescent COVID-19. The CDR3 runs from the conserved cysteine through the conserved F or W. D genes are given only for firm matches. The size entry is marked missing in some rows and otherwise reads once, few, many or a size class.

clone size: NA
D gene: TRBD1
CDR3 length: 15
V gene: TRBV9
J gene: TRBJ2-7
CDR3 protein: CASTPGQGGTYEQYF
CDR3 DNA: TGTGCCAGCACTCCCGGACAGGGGGGTACCTACGAGCAGTACTTC

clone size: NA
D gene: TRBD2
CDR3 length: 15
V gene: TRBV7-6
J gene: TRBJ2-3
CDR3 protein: CASSSIAGGTDTQYF
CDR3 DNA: TGTGCCAGCAGCTCAATAGCGGGAGGGACAGATACGCAGTATTTT

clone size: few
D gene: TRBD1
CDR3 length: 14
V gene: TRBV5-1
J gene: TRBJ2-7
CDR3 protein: CASSLSGTVHEQYF
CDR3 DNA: TGCGCCAGCAGCTTATCAGGGACAGTACACGAGCAGTACTTC

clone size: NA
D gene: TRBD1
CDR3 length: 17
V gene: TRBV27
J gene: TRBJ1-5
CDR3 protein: CASSLEGNRGRGQPQHF
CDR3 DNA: TGTGCCAGCAGTTTAGAGGGGAACAGGGGGCGCGGTCAGCCCCAGCATTTT

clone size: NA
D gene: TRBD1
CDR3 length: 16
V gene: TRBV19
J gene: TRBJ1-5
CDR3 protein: CASSISGTGGGQPQHF
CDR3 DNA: TGTGCCAGTAGTATCTCCGGGACAGGGGGCGGGCAGCCCCAGCATTTT

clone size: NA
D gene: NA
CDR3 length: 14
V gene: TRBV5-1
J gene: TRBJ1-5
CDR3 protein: CASSLEQGGQPQHF
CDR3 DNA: TGCGCCAGCAGCTTGGAACAGGGTGGACAGCCCCAGCATTTT

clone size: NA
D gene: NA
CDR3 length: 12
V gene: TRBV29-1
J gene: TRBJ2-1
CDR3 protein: CSVERGYNEQFF
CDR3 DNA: TGCAGCGTTGAACGGGGCTACAATGAGCAGTTCTTC

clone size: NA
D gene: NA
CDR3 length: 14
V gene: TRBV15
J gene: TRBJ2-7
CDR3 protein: CATSRLAHDYEQYF
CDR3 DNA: TGTGCCACCAGCAGGCTAGCCCACGACTACGAGCAGTACTTC

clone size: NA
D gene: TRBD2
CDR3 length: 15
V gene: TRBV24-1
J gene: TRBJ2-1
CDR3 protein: CATSVGTSGRDEQFF
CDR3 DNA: TGTGCCACCAGTGTCGGGACTAGCGGGAGGGATGAGCAGTTCTTC

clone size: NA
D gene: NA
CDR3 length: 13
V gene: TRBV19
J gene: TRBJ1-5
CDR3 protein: CASSIGGFQPQHF
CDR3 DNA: TGTGCCAGTAGTATAGGCGGGTTCCAGCCCCAGCATTTT

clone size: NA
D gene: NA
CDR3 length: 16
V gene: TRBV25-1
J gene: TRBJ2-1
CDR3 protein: CATLPTGRGPYNEQFF
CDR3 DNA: TGTGCCACCCTTCCCACCGGGAGGGGGCCCTACAATGAGCAGTTCTTC

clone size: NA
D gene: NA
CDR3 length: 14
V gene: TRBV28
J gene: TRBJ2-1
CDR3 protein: CASSSGHPYNEQFF
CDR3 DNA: TGTGCCAGCAGTTCGGGACACCCCTACAATGAGCAGTTCTTC

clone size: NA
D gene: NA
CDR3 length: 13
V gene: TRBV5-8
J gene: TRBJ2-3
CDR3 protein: CASSPKAGRGQYF
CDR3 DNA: TGTGCCAGCAGCCCGAAAGCGGGCCGGGGGCAGTATTTT

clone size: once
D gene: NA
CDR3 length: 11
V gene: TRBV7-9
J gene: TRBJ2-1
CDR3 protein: CASSFGNEQFF
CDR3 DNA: TGTGCCAGCAGCTTCGGCAATGAGCAGTTCTTC

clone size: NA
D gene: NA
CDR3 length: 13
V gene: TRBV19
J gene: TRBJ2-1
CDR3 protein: CASALGSWNEQFF
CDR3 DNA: TGTGCCAGTGCCCTAGGCTCATGGAATGAGCAGTTCTTC

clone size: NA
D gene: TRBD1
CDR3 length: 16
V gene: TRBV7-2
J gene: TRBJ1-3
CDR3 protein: CASSTSDRVFGNTIYF
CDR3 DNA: TGTGCCAGCAGTACCTCTGACAGGGTCTTTGGAAACACCATATATTTT

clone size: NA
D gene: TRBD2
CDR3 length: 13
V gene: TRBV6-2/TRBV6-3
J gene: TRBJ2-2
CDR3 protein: CASSYLAGWELFF
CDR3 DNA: TGTGCCAGCAGTTATCTAGCGGGGTGGGAGCTGTTTTTT

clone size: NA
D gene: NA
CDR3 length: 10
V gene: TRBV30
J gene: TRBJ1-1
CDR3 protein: CAWGDREAFF
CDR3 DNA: TGTGCCTGGGGCGACAGGGAAGCTTTCTTT

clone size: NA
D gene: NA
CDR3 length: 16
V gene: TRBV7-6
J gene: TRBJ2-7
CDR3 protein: CASSLGLRGGFWEQYF
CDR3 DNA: TGTGCCAGCAGCTTAGGCCTGAGGGGGGGGTTCTGGGAGCAGTACTTC

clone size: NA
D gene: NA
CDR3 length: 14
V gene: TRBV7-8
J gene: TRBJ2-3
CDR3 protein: CASSLGGARDTQYF
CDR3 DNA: TGTGCCAGCAGTCTGGGGGGGGCGCGGGATACGCAGTATTTT

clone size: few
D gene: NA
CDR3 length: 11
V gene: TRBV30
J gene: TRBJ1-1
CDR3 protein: CAWSVESEAFF
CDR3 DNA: TGTGCCTGGAGTGTAGAGTCTGAAGCTTTCTTT

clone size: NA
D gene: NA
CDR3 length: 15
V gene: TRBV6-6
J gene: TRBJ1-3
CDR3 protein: CASRAGLSSGNTIYF
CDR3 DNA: TGTGCCAGCAGAGCCGGGTTGAGCTCTGGAAACACCATATATTTT

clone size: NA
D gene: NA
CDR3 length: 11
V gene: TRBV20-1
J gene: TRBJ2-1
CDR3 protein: CSAFSGHEQFF
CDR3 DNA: TGCAGTGCTTTCAGTGGTCATGAGCAGTTCTTC

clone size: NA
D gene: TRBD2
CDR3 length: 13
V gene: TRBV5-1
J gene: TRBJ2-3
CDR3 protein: CASRTSGTNTQYF
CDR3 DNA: TGCGCCAGCAGGACTAGCGGGACAAATACGCAGTATTTT

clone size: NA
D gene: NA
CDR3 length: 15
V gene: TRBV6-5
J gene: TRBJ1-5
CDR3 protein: CAVGRVGLGNQPQHF
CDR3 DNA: TGTGCCGTGGGCCGAGTGGGGCTAGGTAATCAGCCCCAGCATTTT

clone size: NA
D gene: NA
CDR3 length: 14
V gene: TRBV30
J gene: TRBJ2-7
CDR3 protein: CAWSFSGPLYEQYF
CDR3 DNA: TGTGCCTGGAGCTTCTCAGGCCCTCTCTACGAGCAGTACTTC

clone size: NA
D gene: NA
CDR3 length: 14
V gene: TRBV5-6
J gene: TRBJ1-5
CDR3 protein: CASSLRGGNQPQHF
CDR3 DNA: TGTGCCAGCAGCTTGCGGGGAGGTAATCAGCCCCAGCATTTT

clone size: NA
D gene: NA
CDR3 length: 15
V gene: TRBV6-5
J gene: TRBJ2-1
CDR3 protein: CASSLAMSSYNEQFF
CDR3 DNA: TGTGCCAGCAGTCTAGCAATGAGCTCCTACAATGAGCAGTTCTTC

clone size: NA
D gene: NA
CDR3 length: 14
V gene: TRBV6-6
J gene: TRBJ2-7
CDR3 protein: CASSYNRPIGEQYF
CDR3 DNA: TGTGCCAGCAGTTACAACAGGCCCATCGGCGAGCAGTACTTC

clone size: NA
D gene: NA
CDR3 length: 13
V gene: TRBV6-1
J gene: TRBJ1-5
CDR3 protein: CASSDRDNQPQHF
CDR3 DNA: TGTGCCAGCAGTGACAGGGACAATCAGCCCCAGCATTTT

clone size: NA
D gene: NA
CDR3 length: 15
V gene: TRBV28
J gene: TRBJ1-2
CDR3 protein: CASSSGHLANYGYTF
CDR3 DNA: TGTGCCAGCAGCTCGGGACACTTAGCTAACTATGGCTACACCTTC

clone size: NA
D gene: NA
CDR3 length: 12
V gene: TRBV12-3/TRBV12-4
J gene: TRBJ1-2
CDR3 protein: CASRDNSYGYTF
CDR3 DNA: TGTGCCAGCCGCGACAACAGCTATGGCTACACCTTC

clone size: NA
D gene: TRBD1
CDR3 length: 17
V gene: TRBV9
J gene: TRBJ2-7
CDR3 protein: CASSVGTGDPLFGEQYF
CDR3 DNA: TGTGCCAGCAGCGTCGGGACAGGGGACCCCCTTTTTGGCGAGCAGTACTTC

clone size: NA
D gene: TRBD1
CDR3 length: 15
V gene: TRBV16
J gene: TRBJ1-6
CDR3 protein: CASSPSQGGESPLHF
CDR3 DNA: TGTGCCAGCAGCCCCTCACAGGGGGGGGAATCACCCCTCCACTTT

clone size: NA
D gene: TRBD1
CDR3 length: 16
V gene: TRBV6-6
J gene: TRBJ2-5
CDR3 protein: CASTLRGTGAGETQYF
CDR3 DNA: TGTGCCAGCACTTTACGTGGGACAGGGGCCGGAGAGACCCAGTACTTC

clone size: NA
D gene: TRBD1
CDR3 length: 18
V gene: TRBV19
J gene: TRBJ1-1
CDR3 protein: CASSISYGTGVLDTEAFF
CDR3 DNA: TGTGCCAGTAGTATTTCGTACGGGACAGGGGTGTTGGACACTGAAGCTTTCTTT

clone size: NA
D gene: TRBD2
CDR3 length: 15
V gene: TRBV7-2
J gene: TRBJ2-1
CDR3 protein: CASSSRTSGGHEQFF
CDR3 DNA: TGTGCCAGCAGCTCTAGGACTAGCGGGGGTCATGAGCAGTTCTTC